Given below is one T cell receptor (beta chain) in context. The target of this receptor is not known. Nothing much larger sits one base from this clone, and base qualities are not available. According to the germline V gene (reference sequence), CDR1 reads MNHEY and CDR2 reads SMNVEV. Cut back by 9 bases and 7 bases, the V and J ends lie 13 bases apart. The CDR3 sequence holds 12 residues, the cysteine and phenylalanine included. The entry retains the CDR3 DNA only, 36 bases that are in frame from base 1. This entry is derived from a study of cytomegalovirus exposure and HLA in healthy donors (dated by TCRdb to 2016 to 2017). Background on the whole study: According to an earlier analysis of around 600 of the donors, about 170 million T cells yielded 95 million to 140 million unique TCR beta sequences and 276 Gb of sequence data. A later genetic analysis took genome-wide SNP genotypes for about 65% of the roughly 670 donors and used that subset as a discovery cohort. The genetic ancestry cluster associated with self-reported Caucasian donors included approximately 85% of the approximately 410 genotyped donors. Both class I and class II loci were covered by HLA typing, at four-digit resolution. The study aimed to test whether cataloging public T cell receptors could reveal signatures of past pathogen exposure. To predict cytomegalovirus infection status, the study brought together high-throughput TCR immunosequencing, statistical association of individual TCRs with disease status, and machine learning. In an earlier analysis of over 550 of the donors, high-throughput TCR beta sequencing was used to judge whether each TCR beta V gene segment behaved as functional or pseudogenic. Roughly 5 DR-DQ haplotypes were handled as single units for association and clustering because linkage in the cohort was strong. The study used immunosequencing to profile the T cell repertoires of approximately 640 subjects and linked those repertoires to cytomegalovirus serostatus. In addition to the first cohort of approximately 650 subjects, a separate validation cohort of around 110 different subjects was used. An early release covering about 600 HLA-typed donors comprised about 300 gigabases of sequencing data and some 79 million unique TCR sequences. Among roughly 400 genotyped donors of the cohort, an average of roughly 240,000 unique TCR beta nucleotide sequences were sequenced per donor, roughly a sixth of them non-productive. All discovery cohort repertoires had been generated using a single sequencing platform. The number of typed donors differed by locus: roughly 629-640 for A, B, C, DRB1 and DQB1; about 520 for DQA1; approximately 600 for DPA1; and approximately 450 for DPB1. In a later analysis, previously published TCR beta repertoires from 666 donors were re-analyzed and high-resolution HLA genotyping was added so that TCR occurrence patterns could be studied. Rather than using new phenotypic data, the later analysis identified candidate immune exposures from TCR beta sequences and from how often those sequences occurred across donors. Alongside the repertoire data, information on donor age, sex, ethnicity and CMV serostatus was compiled.

The receptor library was made with the immunoSEQ multiplex PCR assay. For the multiplex PCR, a mixture combining 60 forward primers for TCR Vbeta segments and 13 reverse primers for TCR Jbeta segments was used. A multiplex PCR assay on genomic DNA amplified the CDR3 region of rearranged TCR beta genes. The amplified TCR beta libraries were sequenced on the Illumina HiSeq System as 87-base-pair reads. In the authors' own workflow: In a later analysis, roughly 80 million unique TCR beta chains were counted across the roughly 610 repertoires, and roughly 10 million of these chains were shared by at least two donors. To remove PCR and sequencing errors, raw reads were error-corrected and collapsed into unique sequences using a nearest-neighbor algorithm that merged closely related sequences. V, D and J gene segments were assigned by aligning CDR3 sequences to IMGT reference sequences. For a sequence to be retained, a match of at least six nucleotides to both a V gene segment and a J gene segment was required. A rearrangement counted as productive if the CDR3 had no stop codons and remained in frame with V and J, and every other rearrangement counted as non-productive. CDR3 was defined according to IMGT convention as the region running from the second conserved V-encoded cysteine to the conserved J-encoded phenylalanine. The earlier analysis of some 580 of the donors excluded any sequence lacking an unambiguous match to a single V gene segment. In an earlier analysis of around 590 of the donors, a V segment was called functional when productive rearrangements were above 56.7%, and segregating when the standard deviation between donors exceeded 5%. A statistical classification framework was built to diagnose cytomegalovirus status from the catalog of TCR beta chain sequences. V and J gene assignment, in a later analysis, came from comparing TCR nucleotide sequences with IMGT/GENE-DB human TR gene sequences. The TCRdist pipeline was used in a later analysis to assign CDR3 sequences and most-parsimonious VDJ recombination scenarios. In a later analysis, every TCR beta chain was defined by the combination of its CDR3 amino acid sequence and its V-gene family, and reads without a unique V-gene family were dropped. To address suspected cross-contamination and a sequencing artifact, a later analysis removed 592 highly shared, low-generation-probability nucleotide sequences. A later analysis calculated a clonal expansion index for each public chain from normalized within-repertoire ranks of inferred template counts. A later analysis computed generation probabilities with a VDJ recombination model fitted to out-of-frame rearrangements, and checked the results against IGoR. In a later analysis, TCR-TCR, TCR-HLA and TCR-CMV co-occurrence was scored with hypergeometric tests, and a repertoire-size bias correction was applied to TCR pairs. A later analysis estimated false discovery rates by permuting HLA or CMV assignments 20 times. In a later analysis, co-occurring TCRs were grouped using DBSCAN, and TCRdist sequence similarity was added for clustering within HLA-allele-positive subsets. For co-occurrence clustering, repertoires with fewer than 30,000 or more than 120,000 public chains were excluded, along with four to six repertoires with anomalous nucleotide sharing. TCRdb retrieved this table from immuneACCESS and kept in-frame rearrangements only. Not all clones are present; in checked studies, unresolved V genes account for under half, and no reason is known for the remainder. That table is the source of V, J and clone size, and D and trimming were worked out from the DNA. For this sample there are 120,000 or so clones; 83% appear just once. The leading ten clones occupy roughly 20% of the sample.

Summary of the overall study and its limitations: The classifier was reported to diagnose cytomegalovirus status with high specificity and sensitivity in both the original and validation cohorts. A further reported finding was that TCR beta sequences accurately predicted the HLA-A and HLA-B alleles for most subjects in the first cohort. Because the 87-base-pair reads could not distinguish some IMGT-functional V segments, including TRBV6-2 and TRBV6-3, those segments were excluded. A few of the identified cytomegalovirus-associated TCR beta chains were confirmed in vitro to be specific for cytomegalovirus antigens. Compared with equally common non-associated chains, HLA-associated TCR beta chains in a later analysis were more clonally expanded and had lower generation probabilities. Correlated functional status among segregating V segments might reflect linkage disequilibrium, but an unknown experimental factor could not be ruled out. A cluster of highly shared sequence variants was judged likely to represent a technical artifact of the sequencing pipeline. This cohort had only TCR beta chains sequenced, and the lack of alpha or paired-chain data limited which features could be detected. Presence/absence analyses assumed roughly uniform sequencing depth across donors, an assumption that may not hold. The study gave a list of 150 to 200 TCR beta chains associated with cytomegalovirus. In a later genetic analysis, a missense DCLRE1C variant was associated with V-gene and J-gene trimming of TCR beta chains, and the association was replicated in an independent cohort. The authors suggested that the approach could potentially be extended to other disease states and immunological phenotypes. In a later analysis, TCR association rates were found to vary across HLA loci, with the most associated TCRs seen for DRB1 alleles and the fewest for HLA-C alleles. Over 15 rarely observed V segments, including chromosome 9 orphons, were excluded from the earlier analysis of approximately 500 of the donors because counts were too low. According to a later analysis, parvovirus B19, influenza, CMV and Epstein-Barr virus appeared linked to several top co-occurrence clusters. In a later analysis, most CMV-associated TCR beta chains were found to appear HLA-restricted, with HLA associations seemingly driven largely by CMV exposure. Most TCR sequences were observed very rarely across donors, whereas some public TCRs were present in many individuals. Because HLA typing was unavailable for some donors at each locus, only the typed subset was used in association tests. Assigning TCR associations to individual alleles was difficult when HLA alleles, especially DR and DQ, strongly co-occurred. In a later analysis, 16,951 TCR beta sequences were associated with specific HLA alleles at a false discovery rate of 0.05. For the cohort, immune exposure information was limited to CMV serostatus. A later genetic analysis reported fewer N-insertions in productive TCRs among donors in an Asian-associated ancestry cluster than the approximately 670-donor mean. In an earlier analysis of 587 of the donors, most TCR beta V segments appeared in productive rearrangements about 90% or about 30% of the time, broadly matching IMGT annotations.

In total, approximately 700 healthy bone marrow donors made up the cohort. Cohort members were all nominally healthy when sampled, although unrecorded immune exposures were likely present. The donor tested CMV seropositive and was one of the 289 seropositive cohort members. Every donor gave a peripheral blood sample, and the peripheral blood mononuclear cells from that sample were used for TCR beta sequencing. Genomic DNA was extracted from the blood cell samples with the Qiagen DNeasy Blood Extraction Kit. The clonotype originates from a man aged 18 to 29 in good health and CMV-seropositive. Recombination joined TRBV27 with TRBJ1-5; the D gene is perhaps TRBD1, from 5 matching bases. What was sequenced was PBMCs. The DNA sequence is TGTGCCAGTTCAAGGGGTGGCCAGCCCCAGCATTTT. It encodes CASSRGGQPQHF.